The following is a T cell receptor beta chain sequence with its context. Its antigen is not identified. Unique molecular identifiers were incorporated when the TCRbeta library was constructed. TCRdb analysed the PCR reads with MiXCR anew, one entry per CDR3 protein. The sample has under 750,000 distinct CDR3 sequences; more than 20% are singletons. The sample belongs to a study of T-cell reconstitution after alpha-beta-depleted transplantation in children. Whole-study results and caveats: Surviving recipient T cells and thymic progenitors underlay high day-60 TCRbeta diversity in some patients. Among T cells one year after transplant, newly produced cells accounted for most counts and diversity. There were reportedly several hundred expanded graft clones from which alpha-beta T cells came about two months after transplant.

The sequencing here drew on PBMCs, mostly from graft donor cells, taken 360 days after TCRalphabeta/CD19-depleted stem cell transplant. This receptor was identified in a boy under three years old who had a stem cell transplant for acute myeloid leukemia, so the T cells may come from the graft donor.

CDR3 loop: CASSLRAASGATYEQYF. The CDR3, as DNA: TGTGCCAGCAGCTTAAGAGCGGCTAGCGGGGCAACCTACGAGCAGTACTTC. The chain recombines TRBV7-3 with TRBJ2-7, with 9 bases identical to TRBD2. The V segment lost 1 base and the J segment 2 bases; nucleotides outside the gene matches: 9. The CDR3 extends over 17 amino acids. Germline-derived CDR1 and CDR2 are SGHTA and FQGTGA.